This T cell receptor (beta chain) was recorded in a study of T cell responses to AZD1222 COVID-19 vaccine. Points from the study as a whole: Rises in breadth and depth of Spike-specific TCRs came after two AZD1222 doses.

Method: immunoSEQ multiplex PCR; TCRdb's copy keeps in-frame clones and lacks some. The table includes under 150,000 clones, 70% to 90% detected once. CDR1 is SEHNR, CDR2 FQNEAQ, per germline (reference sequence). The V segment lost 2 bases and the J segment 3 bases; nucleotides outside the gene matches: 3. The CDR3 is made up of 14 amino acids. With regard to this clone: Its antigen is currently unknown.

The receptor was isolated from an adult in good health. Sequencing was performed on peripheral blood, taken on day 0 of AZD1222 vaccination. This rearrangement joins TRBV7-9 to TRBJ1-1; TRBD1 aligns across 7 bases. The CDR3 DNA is TGTGCCAGCAGCTTAAACACAGGGGACACTGAAGCTTTCTTT. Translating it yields CASSLNTGDTEAFF.